This TCR beta chain was recorded in a study of blood T cells in healthy people across ages. Germline lookup yields CDR1 MDHEN and CDR2 SYDVKM. Trimming removed 9 bases at V and 5 bases at J, with 16 bases between. This CDR3 contains 13 residues. Regarding this clonotype: Its cognate antigen is unknown.

Alongside a J-beta primer mix, a sample-barcoded 5' primer served in a second PCR lasting about 6 to 11 cycles. Carrying 12 random nucleotides, a template-switch adaptor labeled each individual cDNA molecule. MiXCR, applied by TCRdb to the 5' RACE reads, yields one record per CDR3 protein. The sample shows 1 million to 1.2 million distinct CDR3 sequences, roughly two fifths of them seen only once. Study-wide results and limits: Higher diversity and more naive CD4+ cells were features of long-lived donors, compared to aged donors. PBMCs were not sorted, which prevented a conclusive comparison of naive versus antigen-experienced cells. The study found TCR beta diversity correlated strongly with naive T cell percentage.

V and J are TRBV28 and TRBJ1-1, with D possibly matching TRBD1 (6 bases). The sample comprised blood. The receptor's source is a man younger than 35 in good health. This CDR3 reads CASTRERGTEAFF. The CDR3 DNA reads as TGTGCCAGTACAAGGGAGAGGGGGACTGAAGCTTTCTTT.